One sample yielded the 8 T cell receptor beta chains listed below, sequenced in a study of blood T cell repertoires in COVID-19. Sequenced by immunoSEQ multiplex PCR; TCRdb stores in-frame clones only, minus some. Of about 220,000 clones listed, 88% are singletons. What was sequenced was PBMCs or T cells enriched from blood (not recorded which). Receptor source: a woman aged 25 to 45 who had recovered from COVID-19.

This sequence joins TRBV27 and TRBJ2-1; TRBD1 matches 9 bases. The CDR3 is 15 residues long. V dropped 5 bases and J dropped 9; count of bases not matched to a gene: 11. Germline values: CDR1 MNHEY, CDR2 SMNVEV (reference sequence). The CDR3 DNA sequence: TGTGCCAGCAGTCTCACCGGGACAGGGAGTGGTGAGCAGTTCTTC. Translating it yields CASSLTGTGSGEQFF.

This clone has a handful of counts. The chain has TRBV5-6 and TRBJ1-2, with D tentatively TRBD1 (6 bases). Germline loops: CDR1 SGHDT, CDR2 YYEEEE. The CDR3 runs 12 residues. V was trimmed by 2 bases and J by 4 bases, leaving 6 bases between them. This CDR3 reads CASSLQGYGYTF. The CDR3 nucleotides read TGTGCCAGCAGCTTACAGGGCTATGGCTACACCTTC.

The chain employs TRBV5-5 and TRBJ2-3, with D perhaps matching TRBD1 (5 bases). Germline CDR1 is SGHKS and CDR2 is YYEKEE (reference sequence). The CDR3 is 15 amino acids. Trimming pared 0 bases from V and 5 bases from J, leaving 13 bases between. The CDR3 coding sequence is TGTGCCAGCAGCTTGGGCCAGGGAAGTGGAGATACGCAGTATTTT. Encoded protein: CASSLGQGSGDTQYF.

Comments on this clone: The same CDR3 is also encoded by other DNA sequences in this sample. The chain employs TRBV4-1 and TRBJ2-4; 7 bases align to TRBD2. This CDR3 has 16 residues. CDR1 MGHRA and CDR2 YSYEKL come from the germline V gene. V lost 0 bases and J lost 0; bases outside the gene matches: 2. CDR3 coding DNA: TGCGCCAGCAGCCAAGAGGGGGGGTTAGCCAAAAACATTCAGTACTTC. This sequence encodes CASSQEGGLAKNIQYF.

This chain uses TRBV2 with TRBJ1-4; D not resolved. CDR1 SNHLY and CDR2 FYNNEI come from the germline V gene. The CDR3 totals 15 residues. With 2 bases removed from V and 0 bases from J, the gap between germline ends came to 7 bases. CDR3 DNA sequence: TGTGCCAGCAGTGAATATCGTGCAACTAATGAAAAACTGTTTTTT. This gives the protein CASSEYRATNEKLFF.

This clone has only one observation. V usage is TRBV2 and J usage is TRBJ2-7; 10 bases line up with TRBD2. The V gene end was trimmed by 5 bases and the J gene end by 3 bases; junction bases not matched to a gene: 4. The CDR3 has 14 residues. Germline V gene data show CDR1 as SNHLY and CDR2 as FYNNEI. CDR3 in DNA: TGTGCCAGCAGTTCAGAGCGGGGGGGCTACGAGCAGTACTTC. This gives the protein CASSSERGGYEQYF. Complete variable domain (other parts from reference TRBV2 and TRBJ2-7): EPEVTQTPSHQVTQMGQEVILRCVPISNHLYFYWYRQILGQKVEFLVSFYNNEISEKSEIFDDQFSVERPDGSNFTLKIRSTKLEDSAMYFCASSSERGGYEQYFGPGTRLTVT.

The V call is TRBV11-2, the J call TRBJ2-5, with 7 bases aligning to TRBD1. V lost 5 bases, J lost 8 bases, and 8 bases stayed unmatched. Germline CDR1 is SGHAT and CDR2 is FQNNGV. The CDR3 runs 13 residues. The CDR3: CASSPGGKGTQYF. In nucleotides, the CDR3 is TGTGCCAGCAGCCCAGGGGGTAAAGGAACCCAGTACTTC.

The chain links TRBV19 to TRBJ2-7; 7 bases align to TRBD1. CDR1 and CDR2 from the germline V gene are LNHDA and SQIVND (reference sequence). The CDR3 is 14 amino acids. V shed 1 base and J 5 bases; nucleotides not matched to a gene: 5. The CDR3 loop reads CASSIAAGGNEQYF. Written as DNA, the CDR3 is TGTGCCAGTAGTATAGCGGCAGGGGGTAACGAGCAGTACTTC.